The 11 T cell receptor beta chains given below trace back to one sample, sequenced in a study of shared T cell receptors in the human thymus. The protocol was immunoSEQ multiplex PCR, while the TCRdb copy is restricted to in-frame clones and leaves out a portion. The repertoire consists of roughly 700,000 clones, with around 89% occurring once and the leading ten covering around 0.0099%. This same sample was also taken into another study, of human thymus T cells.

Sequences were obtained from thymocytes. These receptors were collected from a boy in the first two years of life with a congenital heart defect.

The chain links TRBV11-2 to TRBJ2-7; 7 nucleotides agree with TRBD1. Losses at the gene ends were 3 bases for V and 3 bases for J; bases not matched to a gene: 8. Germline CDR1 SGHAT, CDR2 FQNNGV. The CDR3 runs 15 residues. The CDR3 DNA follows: TGTGCCAGCAGCTTCGCCGGACAGGACCACTACGAGCAGTACTTC. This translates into CASSFAGQDHYEQYF.

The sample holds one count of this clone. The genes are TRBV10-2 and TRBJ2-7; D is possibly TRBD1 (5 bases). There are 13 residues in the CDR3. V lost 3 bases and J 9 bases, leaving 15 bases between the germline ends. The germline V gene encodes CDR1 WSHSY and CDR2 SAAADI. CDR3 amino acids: CASSDPPKGMQYF. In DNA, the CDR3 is TGCGCCAGCAGTGACCCCCCGAAGGGGATGCAGTACTTC.

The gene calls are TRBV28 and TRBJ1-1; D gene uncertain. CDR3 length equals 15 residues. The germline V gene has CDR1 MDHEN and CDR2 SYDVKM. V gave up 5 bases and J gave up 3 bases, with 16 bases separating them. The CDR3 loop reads CASSPAVRGDTEAFF. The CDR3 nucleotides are TGTGCCAGCAGTCCCGCGGTCCGTGGCGACACTGAAGCTTTCTTT.

CDR3 sequence (DNA): TGTGCCAGCAGGACAGGGTGGGCTGAGCAGTTCTTC. This translates into CASRTGWAEQFF. The chain employs TRBV6-1 and TRBJ2-1, with TRBD1 matching over 7 bases. The CDR3 spans 12 residues. The germline V gene has CDR1 MNHNS and CDR2 SASEGT. V lost 6 bases, J lost 9 bases, and 5 bases stayed unmatched.

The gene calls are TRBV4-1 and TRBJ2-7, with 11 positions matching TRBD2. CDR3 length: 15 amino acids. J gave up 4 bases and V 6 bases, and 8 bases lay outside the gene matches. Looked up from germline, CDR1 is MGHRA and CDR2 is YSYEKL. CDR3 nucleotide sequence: TGCGCCAGCAGTCCTGGAACTAGCGGGAGTTACGAGCAGTACTTC. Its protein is CASSPGTSGSYEQYF.

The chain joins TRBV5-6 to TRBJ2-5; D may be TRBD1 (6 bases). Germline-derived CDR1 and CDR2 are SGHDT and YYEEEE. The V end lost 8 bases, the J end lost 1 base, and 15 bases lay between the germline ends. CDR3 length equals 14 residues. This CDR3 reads CARHALGGQETQYF. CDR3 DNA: TGTGCCAGGCACGCTTTAGGGGGCCAAGAGACCCAGTACTTC.

The CDR3, as DNA: TGCAGCGTTGAAGATCTACCCAATGAGCAGTTCTTC. Encoded protein: CSVEDLPNEQFF. The rearrangement joins TRBV29-1 to TRBJ2-1; D is ambiguous. V lost 0 bases, J lost 6 bases, and 6 bases lay in between. The CDR3 is 12 residues long. Per germline, CDR1 SQVTM and CDR2 ANQGSEA.

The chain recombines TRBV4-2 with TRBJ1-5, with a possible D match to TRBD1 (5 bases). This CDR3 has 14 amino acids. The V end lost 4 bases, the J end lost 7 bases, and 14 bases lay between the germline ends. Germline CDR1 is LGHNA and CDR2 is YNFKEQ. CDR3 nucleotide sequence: TGTGCCAGCAGCCCGATTGCGGGGGAACAGCCCCAGCATTTT. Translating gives CASSPIAGEQPQHF.

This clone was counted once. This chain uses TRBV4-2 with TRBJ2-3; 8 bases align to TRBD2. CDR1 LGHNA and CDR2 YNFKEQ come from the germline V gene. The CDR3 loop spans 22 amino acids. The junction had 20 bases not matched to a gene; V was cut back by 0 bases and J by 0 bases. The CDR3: CASSQDSGERETPDTSTDTQYF. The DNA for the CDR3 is TGTGCCAGCAGCCAAGATTCGGGCGAGCGGGAGACCCCCGACACTAGCACAGATACGCAGTATTTT.

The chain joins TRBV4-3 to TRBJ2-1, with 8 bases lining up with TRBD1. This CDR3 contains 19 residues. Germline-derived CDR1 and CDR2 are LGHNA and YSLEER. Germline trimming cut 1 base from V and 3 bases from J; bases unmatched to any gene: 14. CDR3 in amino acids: CASSQGSGTGRGNYNEQFF. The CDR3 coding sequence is TGCGCCAGCAGCCAAGGCTCGGGGACAGGTCGCGGGAACTACAATGAGCAGTTCTTC.

The CDR3 DNA sequence: TGTGCCAGCAGTTCCCCGACTAGCGGGAGAAGCACAGATACGCAGTATTTT. It encodes CASSSPTSGRSTDTQYF. This chain uses TRBV28 with TRBJ2-3; TRBD2 agrees at 12 bases. Per germline, CDR1 MDHEN and CDR2 SYDVKM. This CDR3 contains 17 residues. V shed 4 bases, J shed 0 bases, and the junction held 5 bases outside the gene matches.